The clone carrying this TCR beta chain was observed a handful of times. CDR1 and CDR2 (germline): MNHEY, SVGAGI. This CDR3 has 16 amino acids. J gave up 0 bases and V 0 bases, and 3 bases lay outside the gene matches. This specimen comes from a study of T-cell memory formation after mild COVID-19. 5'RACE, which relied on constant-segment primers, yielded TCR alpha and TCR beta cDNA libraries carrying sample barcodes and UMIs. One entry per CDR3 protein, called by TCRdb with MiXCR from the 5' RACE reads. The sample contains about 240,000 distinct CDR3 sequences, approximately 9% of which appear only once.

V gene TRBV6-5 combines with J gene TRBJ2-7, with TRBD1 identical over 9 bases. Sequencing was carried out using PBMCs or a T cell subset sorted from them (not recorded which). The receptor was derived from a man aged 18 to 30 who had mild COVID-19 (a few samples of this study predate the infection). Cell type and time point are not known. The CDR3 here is CASSYSGQGYSYEQYF. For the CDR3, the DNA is TGTGCCAGCAGTTACTCGGGACAGGGATACTCCTACGAGCAGTACTTC.